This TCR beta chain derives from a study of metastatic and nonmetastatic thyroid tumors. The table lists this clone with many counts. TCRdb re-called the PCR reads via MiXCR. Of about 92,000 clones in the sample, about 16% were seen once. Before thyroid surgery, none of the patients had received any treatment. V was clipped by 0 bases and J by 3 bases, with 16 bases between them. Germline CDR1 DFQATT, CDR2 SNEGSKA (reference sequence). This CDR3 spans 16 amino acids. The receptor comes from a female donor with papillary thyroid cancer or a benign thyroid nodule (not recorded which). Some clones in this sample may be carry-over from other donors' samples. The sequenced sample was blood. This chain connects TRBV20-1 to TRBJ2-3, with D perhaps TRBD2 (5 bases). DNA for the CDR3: TGCAGTGCTAGAGATCCCCGGGGAGATAGTACAGATACGCAGTATTTT. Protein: CSARDPRGDSTDTQYF.